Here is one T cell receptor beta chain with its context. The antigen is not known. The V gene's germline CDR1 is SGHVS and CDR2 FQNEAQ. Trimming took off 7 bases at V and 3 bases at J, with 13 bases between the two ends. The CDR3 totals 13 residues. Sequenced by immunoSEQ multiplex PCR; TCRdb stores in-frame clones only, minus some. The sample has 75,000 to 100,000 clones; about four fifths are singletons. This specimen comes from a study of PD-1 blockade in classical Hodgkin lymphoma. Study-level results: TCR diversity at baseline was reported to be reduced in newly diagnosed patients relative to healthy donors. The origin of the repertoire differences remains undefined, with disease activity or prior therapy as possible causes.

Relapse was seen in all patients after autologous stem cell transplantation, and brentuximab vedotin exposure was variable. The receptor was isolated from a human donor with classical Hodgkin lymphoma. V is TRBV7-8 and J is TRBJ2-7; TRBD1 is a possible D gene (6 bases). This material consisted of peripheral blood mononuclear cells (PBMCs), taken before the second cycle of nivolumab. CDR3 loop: CASKRGQDYEQYF. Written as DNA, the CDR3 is TGTGCCAGCAAAAGGGGACAAGACTACGAGCAGTACTTC.